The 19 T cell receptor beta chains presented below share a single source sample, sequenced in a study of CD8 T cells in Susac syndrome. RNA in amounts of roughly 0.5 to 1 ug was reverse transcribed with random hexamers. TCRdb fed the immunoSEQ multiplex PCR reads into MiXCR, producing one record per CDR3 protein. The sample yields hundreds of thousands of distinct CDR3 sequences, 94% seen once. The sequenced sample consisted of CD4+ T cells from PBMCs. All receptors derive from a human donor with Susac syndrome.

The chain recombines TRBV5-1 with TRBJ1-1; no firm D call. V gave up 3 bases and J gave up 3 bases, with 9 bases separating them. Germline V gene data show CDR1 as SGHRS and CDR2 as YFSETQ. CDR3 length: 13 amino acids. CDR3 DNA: TGCGCCAGCAGCTCGGGGTTGGACACTGAAGCTTTCTTT. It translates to CASSSGLDTEAFF.

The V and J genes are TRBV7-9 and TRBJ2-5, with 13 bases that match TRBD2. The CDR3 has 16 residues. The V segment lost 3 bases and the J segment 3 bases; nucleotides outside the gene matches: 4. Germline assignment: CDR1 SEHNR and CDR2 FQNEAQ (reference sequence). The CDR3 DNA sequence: TGTGCCAGCAGCTTCCGACTAGCGGGGGGCGAAGAGACCCAGTACTTC. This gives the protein CASSFRLAGGEETQYF.

Here the CDR3 reads CASSTPGQGTYEQYF. The CDR3 DNA sequence: TGTGCCAGCAGTACCCCGGGACAGGGGACCTACGAGCAGTACTTC. The V gene is TRBV6-2 or TRBV6-3, the J gene TRBJ2-7, with TRBD1 matching over 10 bases. Germline CDR1 reads MNHEY; CDR2 reads SVGEGT. Trimming removed 5 bases from V and 2 bases from J; junction bases left unmatched: 6. The CDR3 spans 15 residues.

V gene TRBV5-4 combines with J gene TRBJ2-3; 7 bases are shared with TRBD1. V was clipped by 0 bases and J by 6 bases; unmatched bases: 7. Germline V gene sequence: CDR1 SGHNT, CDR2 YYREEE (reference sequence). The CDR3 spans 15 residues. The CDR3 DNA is TGTGCCAGCAGCTTGGAGACAGGGAGAACGGATACGCAGTATTTT. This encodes CASSLETGRTDTQYF.

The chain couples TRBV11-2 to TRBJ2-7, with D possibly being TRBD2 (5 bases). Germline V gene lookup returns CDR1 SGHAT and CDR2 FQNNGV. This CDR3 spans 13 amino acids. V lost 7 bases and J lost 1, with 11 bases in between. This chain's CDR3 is CASTHTGSYEQYF. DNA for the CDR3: TGTGCCAGCACCCACACGGGGTCCTACGAGCAGTACTTC.

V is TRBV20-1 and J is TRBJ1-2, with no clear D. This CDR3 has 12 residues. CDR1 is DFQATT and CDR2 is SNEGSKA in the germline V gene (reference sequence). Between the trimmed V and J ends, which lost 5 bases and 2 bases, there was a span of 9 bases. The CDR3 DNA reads TGCAGTGCTCCTACACCAAACTATGGCTACACCTTC. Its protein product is CSAPTPNYGYTF.

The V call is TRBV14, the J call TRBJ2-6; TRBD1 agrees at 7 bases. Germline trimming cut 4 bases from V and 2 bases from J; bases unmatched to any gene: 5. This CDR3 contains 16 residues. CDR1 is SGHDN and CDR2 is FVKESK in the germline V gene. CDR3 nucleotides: TGTGCCAGCAGCCCCGCAGGGGGTGCTGGGGCCAACGTCCTGACTTTC. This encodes CASSPAGGAGANVLTF.

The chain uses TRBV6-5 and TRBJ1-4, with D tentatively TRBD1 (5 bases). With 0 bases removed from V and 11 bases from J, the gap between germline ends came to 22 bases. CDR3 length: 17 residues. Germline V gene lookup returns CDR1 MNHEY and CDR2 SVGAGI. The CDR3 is CASSYSPAGPRAEKLFF. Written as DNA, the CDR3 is TGTGCCAGCAGTTACTCTCCAGCAGGGCCCCGGGCGGAGAAACTGTTTTTT.

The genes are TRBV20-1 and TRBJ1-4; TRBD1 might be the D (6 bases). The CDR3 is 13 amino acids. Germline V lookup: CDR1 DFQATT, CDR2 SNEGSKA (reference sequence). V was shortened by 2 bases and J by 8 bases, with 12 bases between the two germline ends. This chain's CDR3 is CSARQGLNEKLFF. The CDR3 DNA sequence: TGCAGTGCTAGACAGGGGCTAAACGAAAAACTGTTTTTT.

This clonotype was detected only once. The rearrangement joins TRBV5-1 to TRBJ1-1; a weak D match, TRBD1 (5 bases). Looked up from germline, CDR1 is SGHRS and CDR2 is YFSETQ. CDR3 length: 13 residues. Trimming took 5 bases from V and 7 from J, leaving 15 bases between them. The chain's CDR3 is CASSHQGRGEAFF. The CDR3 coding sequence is TGCGCCAGCAGTCATCAGGGCCGGGGTGAAGCTTTCTTT.

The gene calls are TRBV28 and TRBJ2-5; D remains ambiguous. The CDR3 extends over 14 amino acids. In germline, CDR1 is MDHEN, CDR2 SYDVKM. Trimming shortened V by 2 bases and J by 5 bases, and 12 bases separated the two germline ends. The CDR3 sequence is CASSLKVARETQYF. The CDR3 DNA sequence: TGTGCCAGCAGTTTAAAGGTGGCTCGGGAGACCCAGTACTTC.

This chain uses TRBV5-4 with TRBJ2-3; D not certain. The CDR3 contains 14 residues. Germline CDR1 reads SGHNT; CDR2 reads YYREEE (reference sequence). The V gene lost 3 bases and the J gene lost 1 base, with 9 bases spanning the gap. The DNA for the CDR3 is TGTGCCAGCAGCTCCAAGGGCGGCACAGATACGCAGTATTTT. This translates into CASSSKGGTDTQYF.

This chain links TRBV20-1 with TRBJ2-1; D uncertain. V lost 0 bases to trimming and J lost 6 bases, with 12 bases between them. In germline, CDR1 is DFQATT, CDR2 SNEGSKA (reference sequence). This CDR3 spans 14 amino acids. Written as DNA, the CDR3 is TGCAGTGCTAGAGATAAAGGGTCGGGCAATGAGCAGTTCTTC. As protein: CSARDKGSGNEQFF.

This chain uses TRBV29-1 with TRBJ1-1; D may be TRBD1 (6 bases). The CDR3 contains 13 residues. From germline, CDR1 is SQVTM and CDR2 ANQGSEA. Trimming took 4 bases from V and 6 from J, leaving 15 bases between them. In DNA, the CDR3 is TGCAGCGTTGTGTCGGGGGCGGCCGCTGAAGCTTTCTTT. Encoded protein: CSVVSGAAAEAFF.

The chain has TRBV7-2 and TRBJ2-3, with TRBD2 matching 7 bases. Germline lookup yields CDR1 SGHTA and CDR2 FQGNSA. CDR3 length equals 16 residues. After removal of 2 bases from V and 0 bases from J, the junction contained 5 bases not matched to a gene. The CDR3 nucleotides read TGTGCCAGCAGCTTAATGGCTAGCGGCAGCACAGATACGCAGTATTTT. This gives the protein CASSLMASGSTDTQYF.

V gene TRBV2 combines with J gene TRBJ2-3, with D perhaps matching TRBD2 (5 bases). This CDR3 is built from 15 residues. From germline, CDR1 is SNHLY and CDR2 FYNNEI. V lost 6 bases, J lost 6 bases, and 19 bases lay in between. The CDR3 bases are TGTGCCAGCAGCCAAGTACGGCTAGCCAGCGATACGCAGTATTTT. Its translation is CASSQVRLASDTQYF.

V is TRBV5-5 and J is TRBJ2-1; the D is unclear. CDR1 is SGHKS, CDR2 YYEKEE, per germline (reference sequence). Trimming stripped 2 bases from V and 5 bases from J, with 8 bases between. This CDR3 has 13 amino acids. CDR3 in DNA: TGTGCCAGCAGCTTAGTAGGCCACAATGAGCAGTTCTTC. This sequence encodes CASSLVGHNEQFF.

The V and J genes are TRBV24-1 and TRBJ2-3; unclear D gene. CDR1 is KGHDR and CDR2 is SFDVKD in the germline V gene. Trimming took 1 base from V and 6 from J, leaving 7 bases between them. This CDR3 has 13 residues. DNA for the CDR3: TGTGCCACCAGTGATTTAATAACGGATACGCAGTATTTT. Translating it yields CATSDLITDTQYF.

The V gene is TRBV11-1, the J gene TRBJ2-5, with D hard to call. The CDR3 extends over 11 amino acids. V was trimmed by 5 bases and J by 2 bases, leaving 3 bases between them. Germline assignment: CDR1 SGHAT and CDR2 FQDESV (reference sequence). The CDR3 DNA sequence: TGTGCCAGCAGCGATCAAGAGACCCAGTACTTC. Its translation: CASSDQETQYF.